This is a list of T cell receptor beta chains from one sample in a study of cytomegalovirus exposure and HLA in healthy donors. Libraries were prepared by immunoSEQ multiplex PCR; TCRdb keeps only in-frame clonotypes and omits some of them. The sample includes roughly 160,000 clones, more than 70% of them seen just once. Sequencing used PBMCs. These receptor sequences come from a man aged 25 to 40 in good health and CMV-seronegative. The CDR3 runs from the conserved cysteine through the conserved F or W. Fields, in order: D gene, clone size, V gene, J gene, CDR3 protein, CDR3 DNA. The D gene is left open where the match is weak. Only some rows state a clone size, as once, few, many or a class for expanded clones.

>NA|NA|TRBV30|TRBJ1-2
CAWSPGENSNYGYTF
TGTGCCTGGAGTCCAGGGGAAAACTCTAACTATGGCTACACCTTC
>NA|few|TRBV5-1|TRBJ1-5
CASSLGARGQPQHF
TGCGCCAGCAGCTTAGGGGCGCGAGGTCAGCCCCAGCATTTT
>NA|NA|TRBV6-5|TRBJ2-7
CASSYRPGSYEQYF
TGTGCCAGCAGTTATCGTCCAGGCTCCTACGAGCAGTACTTC
>NA|NA|TRBV13|TRBJ2-1
CASSGGRVEQFF
TGTGCCAGCAGCGGGGGCAGGGTTGAGCAGTTCTTC
>TRBD1|NA|TRBV27|TRBJ1-2
CASSFWGQGAPYGYTF
TGTGCCAGCAGTTTTTGGGGGCAGGGGGCGCCGTATGGCTACACCTTC
>NA|NA|TRBV11-3|TRBJ2-4
CASSLDPGLDIQYF
TGTGCCAGCAGCTTAGACCCGGGTTTGGACATTCAGTACTTC
>NA|few|TRBV14|TRBJ2-3
CASSQASLVFTDTQYF
TGTGCCAGCAGCCAAGCGAGCCTGGTTTTCACAGATACGCAGTATTTT
>TRBD2|NA|TRBV2|TRBJ2-1
CASSERASGAYNEQFF
TGTGCCAGCAGTGAAAGGGCTAGCGGAGCTTACAATGAGCAGTTCTTC
>NA|NA|TRBV6-6|TRBJ1-5
CASSSPGDNGNQPQHF
TGTGCCAGCAGTAGCCCAGGGGATAATGGCAATCAGCCCCAGCATTTT
>TRBD1|NA|TRBV7-3|TRBJ2-1
CASSLNRDRGRGYNEQFF
TGTGCCAGCAGCTTAAATCGAGACAGGGGGCGAGGCTACAATGAGCAGTTCTTC
>TRBD1|NA|TRBV30|TRBJ2-7
CAWSVPGDRGIYEQYF
TGTGCCTGGAGTGTACCGGGGGACAGGGGTATCTACGAGCAGTACTTC
>NA|NA|TRBV5-6|TRBJ1-2
CASSLPYRALDYGYTF
TGTGCCAGCAGCCTCCCTTATCGAGCGCTCGACTATGGCTACACCTTC
>NA|NA|TRBV7-9|TRBJ1-4
CSSSLEATELREKLFF
TGTTCCAGCAGCTTAGAGGCGACAGAGCTCAGAGAAAAACTGTTTTTT
>NA|NA|TRBV7-9|TRBJ2-2
CASSSGGPGELFF
TGTGCCAGCTCCTCCGGGGGACCCGGGGAGCTGTTTTTT
>NA|once|TRBV7-8|TRBJ1-1
CASSLGQGQTEAFF
TGTGCCAGCAGCTTAGGGCAGGGTCAAACTGAAGCTTTCTTT
>TRBD2|once|TRBV27|TRBJ2-5
CASSSIAGGTKTQYF
TGTGCCAGCAGTTCAATAGCGGGGGGGACGAAGACCCAGTACTTC
>TRBD2|NA|TRBV30|TRBJ2-1
CAWVIAGASDEQFF
TGTGCCTGGGTGATAGCGGGAGCGTCGGATGAGCAGTTCTTC
>NA|NA|TRBV5-4|TRBJ1-6
CASSLVQGRSYNSPLHF
TGTGCCAGCAGCTTGGTACAGGGTAGGTCCTATAATTCACCCCTCCACTTT
>NA|NA|TRBV5-1|TRBJ2-7
CASSLEAAGEQYF
TGCGCCAGCAGCTTGGAGGCGGCGGGTGAGCAGTACTTC
>NA|NA|TRBV6-4|TRBJ1-1
CASSDEFLNTEAFF
TGTGCCAGCAGTGACGAGTTCCTGAACACTGAAGCTTTCTTT
>NA|NA|TRBV19|TRBJ1-2
CASIDLGGGLNYGYTF
TGTGCCAGTATCGACTTGGGTGGGGGCTTAAACTATGGCTACACCTTC
>NA|NA|TRBV4-2|TRBJ2-7
CASSQDTGTYEQYF
TGTGCCAGCAGCCAAGATACGGGGACCTACGAGCAGTACTTC
>TRBD2|NA|TRBV9|TRBJ2-3
CASSGFSSGRPHTQYF
TGTGCCAGCAGCGGCTTCTCTAGCGGGAGGCCCCATACGCAGTATTTT
>NA|NA|TRBV28|TRBJ2-6
CASSSRESGANVLTF
TGTGCCAGCAGTTCCCGGGAGTCTGGGGCCAACGTCCTGACTTTC
>TRBD2|NA|TRBV6-8|TRBJ2-7
CASSSDRGVGRREQYF
TGTGCCAGCAGTTCCGACCGGGGGGTAGGTAGGAGGGAGCAGTACTTC
>TRBD2|NA|TRBV5-1|TRBJ2-7
CASSLIAGPSYEQYF
TGCGCCAGCAGCTTAATAGCGGGGCCCTCCTACGAGCAGTACTTC
>TRBD2|NA|TRBV9|TRBJ2-1
CASSVGGLASYNEQFF
TGTGCCAGCAGCGTAGGAGGACTAGCTTCCTACAATGAGCAGTTCTTC
>TRBD2|NA|TRBV7-2|TRBJ2-1
CASSVAATRSGISYNEQFF
TGTGCCAGCAGCGTAGCCGCAACACGTAGCGGGATCTCCTACAATGAGCAGTTCTTC
>NA|NA|TRBV10-3|TRBJ2-7
CAISEEGLRYGQYF
TGTGCCATCAGTGAGGAGGGTTTGAGATACGGGCAGTACTTC
>TRBD1|NA|TRBV7-9|TRBJ2-1
CASSFQPGQGAEYNEQFF
TGTGCCAGCAGCTTCCAACCGGGACAGGGGGCTGAGTACAATGAGCAGTTCTTC
>NA|NA|TRBV23-1|TRBJ2-7
CASSLGTPNYEQYF
TGCGCCAGCAGCCTTGGGACTCCGAACTACGAGCAGTACTTC
>NA|few|TRBV4-2|TRBJ2-2
CASSQDSGAGELFF
TGTGCCAGCAGCCAAGATTCCGGGGCCGGGGAGCTGTTTTTT
>NA|NA|TRBV28|TRBJ2-1
CASRVGGSGAYNEQFF
TGTGCCAGCAGAGTAGGAGGGTCTGGGGCCTACAATGAGCAGTTCTTC
>NA|once|TRBV28|TRBJ1-4
CASSLMREKLFF
TGTGCCAGCAGTTTAATGCGGGAAAAACTGTTTTTT
>NA|NA|TRBV18|TRBJ1-1
CASSPGTSNTEAFF
TGTGCCAGCTCACCGGGGACATCGAACACTGAAGCTTTCTTT
>NA|few|TRBV27|TRBJ2-7
CASSFGRRGSEQYF
TGTGCCAGCAGTTTTGGGCGAAGGGGTTCCGAGCAGTACTTC
>NA|once|TRBV30|TRBJ2-1
CATSQGGHEQFF
TGTGCCACCTCACAGGGGGGGCATGAGCAGTTCTTC
>NA|NA|TRBV5-1|TRBJ1-2
CASSLGDTAANYGYTF
TGCGCCAGCAGCTTGGGGGACACAGCAGCTAACTATGGCTACACCTTC
>TRBD1|NA|TRBV11-3|TRBJ2-7
CASSLGQGGNEQYF
TGTGCCAGCAGCTTAGGACAGGGGGGGAACGAGCAGTACTTC
>TRBD1|once|TRBV28|TRBJ1-1
CASSPRQGWGTEAFF
TGTGCCAGCAGTCCTCGACAGGGATGGGGCACTGAAGCTTTCTTT
>NA|NA|TRBV2|TRBJ2-3
CASSVTPRLDTQYF
TGTGCCAGCAGTGTTACCCCAAGACTGGATACGCAGTATTTT
>TRBD1|NA|TRBV5-1|TRBJ1-1
CASSPTGATEAFF
TGCGCCAGCAGCCCCACAGGGGCCACTGAAGCTTTCTTT
>NA|NA|TRBV29-1|TRBJ2-5
CSVQPRETQYF
TGCAGCGTTCAGCCGAGGGAGACCCAGTACTTC
>NA|NA|TRBV7-9|TRBJ2-1
CASSPKGRPKINEQFF
TGTGCCAGCAGCCCTAAGGGGAGGCCCAAGATCAATGAGCAGTTCTTC
>TRBD1|NA|TRBV27|TRBJ1-2
CASRETGSNYGYTF
TGTGCCAGCAGAGAGACAGGGTCTAACTATGGCTACACCTTC
>NA|NA|TRBV28|TRBJ1-6
CATNINPGSSLHF
TGTGCCACCAATATTAACCCAGGGTCATCCCTCCACTTT